This T cell receptor beta chain was retrieved from a study of T cell repertoires in cytomegalovirus infection. TCRdb fed the reads into MiXCR, producing one record per CDR3 protein. This sample has tens of thousands of distinct CDR3 sequences, with about 4.2% found just once. This clonotype was seen ten or more times. Per the germline V gene, CDR1 is SGHTA and CDR2 is FQGNSA. Between the trimmed V and J ends, which lost 3 bases and 2 bases, there was a span of 13 bases. This CDR3 has 15 residues. The TCR was taken from a human donor in good health (CMV status not recorded). Some clones in this sample may be carry-over from other donors' samples. The chain employs TRBV7-2 and TRBJ2-5, with D hard to call. The sequenced sample was PBMCs. CDR3 residues: CASSFGRQFQETQYF. The DNA for the CDR3 is TGTGCCAGCAGCTTCGGCAGACAATTTCAAGAGACCCAGTACTTC.